The present T cell receptor (beta chain) was sequenced within a study of blood T cell repertoires in COVID-19. Study-wide background: COVID-19 samples, acute and convalescent, were from the United States, Italy and Spain. Sample material is recorded as cDNA or gDNA derived from T cells, B-cell-depleted T cells, or PBMCs.

Original processing methods: Counts of nucleated cells, estimated from reference gene primer amplification, were obtained. The method was immunoSEQ multiplex PCR; TCRdb's version includes in-frame clones alone and lacks a portion of them. V and J calls and clone size come straight from that table; D and trimming were deduced from the DNA. Of 150,000 or so clones listed, roughly 86% are singletons. In germline, CDR1 is MGHRA, CDR2 YSYEKL. The CDR3 extends over 13 amino acids. V shed 3 bases and J 5 bases; nucleotides not matched to a gene: 4. The chain couples TRBV4-1 to TRBJ2-7; 7 bases are a match to TRBD1. This sequence was found in a woman between 45 and 65 years old with acute or convalescent COVID-19. The specimen was peripheral blood. The CDR3 sequence is CASSQAQGHEQYF. CDR3 nucleotide sequence: TGCGCCAGCAGCCAGGCACAGGGGCACGAGCAGTACTTC.